These 16 T cell receptor beta chains originate from one sample sequenced in a study of blood T cell repertoires in COVID-19. Using immunoSEQ multiplex PCR, the repertoire was profiled, and TCRdb retains in-frame clones only, with some absent. Among 300,000 to 400,000 clones listed, around nine tenths were seen once. The sequencing sample was made of peripheral blood. These TCRs come from a woman under 30 who had recovered from COVID-19.

In this sample, this clone turned up once. The J gene is TRBJ1-1, the V gene TRBV9; TRBD1 is a possible D gene (5 bases). This CDR3 contains 13 residues. The germline CDR1 and CDR2 sequences are SGDLS and YYNGEE. Trimming left V 0 bases short and J 10 bases short, with 13 bases between. The CDR3 protein is CASSVGVGVGAFF. CDR3 coding DNA: TGTGCCAGCAGCGTAGGGGTAGGGGTAGGAGCTTTCTTT.

A single count supports this clone. The DNA of the CDR3 is TGCGCCAGCAGCCAACCCCGGGACAGGGCGAAGACCCAGTACTTC. Protein product: CASSQPRDRAKTQYF. The J gene is TRBJ2-5, the V gene TRBV4-1; the match to TRBD1 covers 9 bases. V trimming: 2 bases; J trimming: 6 bases; junction bases outside the gene matches: 7. CDR3 length equals 15 residues. CDR1 and CDR2 from the germline V gene are MGHRA and YSYEKL.

This rearrangement joins TRBV18 to TRBJ2-7, with TRBD2 matching over 9 bases. V shed 4 bases, J shed 7 bases, and the junction held 5 bases outside the gene matches. Germline V gene sequence: CDR1 KGHSH, CDR2 LQKENI. CDR3 size: 13 residues. Here the CDR3 reads CASSLTLAGEQYV. CDR3 in DNA: TGTGCCAGCTCACTGACCCTAGCGGGGGAGCAGTACGTC.

The J gene is TRBJ2-3, the V gene TRBV11-3; possible D gene TRBD1, 5 bases. Trimming left V 6 bases short and J 5 bases short, with 12 bases between. Germline assignment: CDR1 SGHNT and CDR2 YENEEA. CDR3 length: 13 residues. CDR3: CASSLLTGDTQYF. CDR3 bases: TGTGCCAGCAGTCTACTCACAGGAGATACGCAGTATTTT. Full variable domain (rest looked up from reference TRBV11-3 and TRBJ2-3): EAGVVQSPRYKIIEKKQPVAFWCNPISGHNTLYWYLQNLGQGPELLIRYENEEAVDDSQLPKDRFSAERLKGVDSTLKIQPAELGDSAVYLCASSLLTGDTQYFGPGTRLTVL.

The chain uses TRBV2 and TRBJ1-2; TRBD1 matches 9 bases. V lost 7 bases and J lost 10; bases outside the gene matches: 7. The CDR3 is 12 residues long. Germline values: CDR1 SNHLY, CDR2 FYNNEI. This CDR3 is CASTGQGYSYTF. The CDR3 nucleotides read TGTGCCAGCACGGGACAGGGTTACTCCTACACCTTC.

Details on this clone: Other nucleotide sequences in the sample specify the same CDR3. The V gene is TRBV19, the J gene TRBJ1-6; 7 nucleotides match TRBD1. V gave up 3 bases and J gave up 5 bases; unmatched junction bases: 1. The CDR3 has 14 amino acids. The germline V gene encodes CDR1 LNHDA and CDR2 SQIVND (reference sequence). CDR3 in DNA: TGTGCCAGTAGTATCGGGACAGATAATTCACCCCTCCACTTT. Its protein is CASSIGTDNSPLHF.

This clone was recorded only once. A read error may account for a junction end that differs from germline. This rearrangement joins TRBV7-2 to TRBJ1-1; a possible D gene is TRBD1 (5 bases). The CDR3 covers 16 residues. Germline V CDR1 and CDR2: SGHTA, FQGNSA. CDR3 sequence (DNA): TGTGCCAGCAGCCTAGCCGGGGGGTTTATGAACACTGAAGCTTTCTTT. This encodes CASSLAGGFMNTEAFF.

The rearrangement uses TRBV28 and TRBJ2-7; 7 nucleotides align to TRBD1. In germline, CDR1 is MDHEN, CDR2 SYDVKM. V lost 4 bases and J lost 4; bases outside the gene matches: 13. The CDR3 length is 16 residues. CDR3 amino acids: CASSSNSGQALYEQYV. The CDR3 DNA sequence: TGTGCCAGCAGTTCGAACTCCGGACAGGCCCTATACGAGCAGTACGTC.

The chain has TRBV6-2 or TRBV6-3 and TRBJ2-1, with TRBD2 identical over 8 bases. This CDR3 has 17 residues. Germline CDR1 is MNHEY and CDR2 is SVGEGT. The junction had 10 bases not matched to a gene; V was cut back by 1 base and J by 5 bases. CDR3 amino acids: CASSYFSFGRVDNEQFF. CDR3 in DNA: TGTGCCAGCAGTTACTTTTCTTTCGGGAGGGTCGACAATGAGCAGTTCTTC.

This chain connects TRBV30 to TRBJ2-7; 7 bases agree with TRBD2. Germline V gene sequence: CDR1 GTSNPN, CDR2 SVGIG (reference sequence). Trimming at V came to 0 bases and at J to 7 bases, leaving 9 bases not matched to a gene. The CDR3 sequence is 14 residues long. CDR3 sequence (DNA): TGTGCCTGGAGTGTACGGGCTAGCGGCGGGGAGCAGTACGTC. This encodes CAWSVRASGGEQYV.

The chain joins TRBV11-3 to TRBJ1-1; tentatively, D is TRBD1 (6 bases). With 3 bases removed from V and 5 bases from J, the gap between germline ends came to 10 bases. The germline V gene has CDR1 SGHNT and CDR2 YENEEA. The CDR3 has 13 amino acids. The CDR3 coding sequence is TGTGCCAGCAGCTTGGAGCAGGGGACTGAAGCTTTCTTT. It yields the protein CASSLEQGTEAFF.

The chain has TRBV5-1 and TRBJ2-1, with D maybe TRBD2 (6 bases). The V gene's germline CDR1 is SGHRS and CDR2 YFSETQ. V was shortened by 1 base and J by 8 bases, with 19 bases between the two germline ends. The CDR3 loop spans 16 amino acids. The CDR3: CASSLWAGNSPHEQFF. CDR3 DNA: TGCGCCAGCAGCTTGTGGGCGGGAAACTCCCCCCATGAGCAGTTCTTC.

The chain employs TRBV27 and TRBJ1-6, with 9 bases fitting TRBD1. J was trimmed by 4 bases and V by 6 bases; bases with no gene match: 4. Germline CDR1 and CDR2: MNHEY and SMNVEV (reference sequence). This CDR3 is built from 15 residues. CDR3 nucleotides: TGTGCCAGCAGCTCCGGGACAGGGTATAATTCACCCCTCCACTTT. Translation: CASSSGTGYNSPLHF.

In nucleotides, the CDR3 is TGTGCCAGCAGTTCACTAGCCCCAAAAAGCAATGAGCAGTTCTTC. This encodes CASSSLAPKSNEQFF. The chain has TRBV6-2 or TRBV6-3 and TRBJ2-1, with D possibly being TRBD2 (6 bases). The germline V gene encodes CDR1 MNHEY and CDR2 SVGEGT. This CDR3 spans 15 amino acids. Deletions cut 4 bases from V and 6 bases from J, with 16 bases between.

This clone has a single count. The V and J genes are TRBV9 and TRBJ1-1; 11 nucleotides match TRBD1. Germline-derived CDR1 and CDR2 are SGDLS and YYNGEE. V gave up 4 bases and J gave up 4 bases; unmatched junction bases: 3. There are 14 residues in the CDR3. The CDR3 here is CASSRTGGFTEAFF. DNA of the CDR3: TGTGCCAGCAGCAGGACAGGGGGCTTCACTGAAGCTTTCTTT.

The chain combines TRBV5-5 with TRBJ2-3; TRBD2 agrees at 12 bases. Trimming removed 4 bases from V and 11 bases from J; junction bases left unmatched: 11. Germline V gene data show CDR1 as SGHKS and CDR2 as YYEKEE (reference sequence). The CDR3 sequence is 15 residues long. The CDR3 DNA sequence: TGTGCCAGCAGCATAACCGCGCGACTAGCGGGAGAGCAGTATTTT. Translated: CASSITARLAGEQYF.